This T cell receptor (beta chain) came from a study of shared clonotypes between healthy human individuals. A deep-level run was used for the assay. Here immunoSEQ multiplex PCR was the method, and the copy in TCRdb shows in-frame clones only, minus some. The top ten hold about 0.4% of the sample, which has approximately 1,500,000 clones, 95% to 99% seen once. The CDR3 sequence is 13 residues long. V shed 6 bases and J shed 5 bases, with 12 bases lying between them. CDR1 and CDR2 (germline): MDHEN, SYDVKM. About this clone: The antigen is not known.

A CD45RA-negative memory subset and a CD45RA+ naive subset were separated from the CD4+ cells. Regarding the study as a whole: The study found lower generation probabilities in non-shared clonotypes than in those shared by all four donors. Memory subsets had estimated richness that was generally smaller than that of naive subsets.

Specimen: naive CD4+ T cells sorted from blood. Described subset: CD45RA+ positively selected. This TCR derives from a man aged 25-45 years in good health. This sequence joins TRBV28 and TRBJ2-3; TRBD2 is a possible D gene (5 bases). The CDR3 DNA sequence: TGTGCCAGCAGGGTTTTCGAGGGAGATACGCAGTATTTT. It yields the protein CASRVFEGDTQYF.